The clone carrying this T cell receptor beta chain was counted between two and nine times. The antigen is unknown. The iRepertoire nested amplicon-rescue multiplex PCR amplified TCR alpha and beta CDR3s from RNA. For one-step reverse transcription and amplification, roughly 95-400 ng of tissue mRNA or PBMC total RNA was used. TCRdb reanalysed the multiplex PCR reads using MiXCR and keeps one entry per CDR3 protein. The top ten hold roughly 29% of the sample, which has 100,000 to 150,000 distinct CDR3 sequences, 24% seen once. This sample stems from a study of glioma-infiltrating T cells. From germline, CDR1 is DFQATT and CDR2 SNEGSKA (reference sequence). The CDR3 consists of 17 residues. With V trimmed by 2 bases and J by 3 bases, 13 bases remained unmatched. Study-level points and caveats: CDR3 overlap between tissue and blood was very small. Above-expected tissue-blood divergence occurred in all gliomas, most in low-grade ones.

This clonotype was obtained from a human donor with low-grade glioma or glioblastoma, undergoing nonglioma brain surgery, or in good health (not recorded which). Sequencing used glioma tissue, nonneoplastic brain tissue, or PBMCs (not recorded which). The chain has TRBV20-1 and TRBJ1-5, with TRBD1 matching 7 bases. CDR3 sequence: CSARIALGRGVNQPQHF. Written as DNA, the CDR3 is TGCAGTGCTAGAATTGCCCTGGGCAGGGGGGTCAATCAGCCCCAGCATTTT.